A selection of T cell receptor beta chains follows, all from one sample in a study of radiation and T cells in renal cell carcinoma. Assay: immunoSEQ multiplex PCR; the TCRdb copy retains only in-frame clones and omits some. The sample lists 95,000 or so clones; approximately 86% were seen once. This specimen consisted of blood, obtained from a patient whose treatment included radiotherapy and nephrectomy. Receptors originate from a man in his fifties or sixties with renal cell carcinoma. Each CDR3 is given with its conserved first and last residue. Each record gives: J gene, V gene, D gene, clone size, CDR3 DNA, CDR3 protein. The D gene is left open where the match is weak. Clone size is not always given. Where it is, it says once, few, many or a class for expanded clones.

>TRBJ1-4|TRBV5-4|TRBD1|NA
TGTGCCAGCAGCTTGGGGAGCAGGGGGAATGAAAAACTGTTTTTT
CASSLGSRGNEKLFF
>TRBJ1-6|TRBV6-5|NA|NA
TGTGCCAGCAGCCCCCTTATAAATTCACCCCTCCACTTT
CASSPLINSPLHF
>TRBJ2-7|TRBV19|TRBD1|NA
TGTGCCAGTAGTATCGGACAGGACCCAGCTTATGAGCAGTACTTC
CASSIGQDPAYEQYF
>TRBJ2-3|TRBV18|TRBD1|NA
TGTGCCAGCTCGCGACAGGGGCGAGCAGGCACAGATACGCAGTATTTT
CASSRQGRAGTDTQYF
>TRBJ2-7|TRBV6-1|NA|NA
TGTGCCAGCTCGGTTTTTTCATACAATAACTACGAGCAGTACTTC
CASSVFSYNNYEQYF
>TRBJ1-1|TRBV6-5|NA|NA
TGTGCCAGCAGTTATATGGCCCGGAACACTGAAGCTTTCTTT
CASSYMARNTEAFF
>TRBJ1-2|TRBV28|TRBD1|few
TGTGCCAGCAGTTACAGGGGTTATGGCTACACCTTC
CASSYRGYGYTF
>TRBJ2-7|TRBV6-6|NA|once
TGTGCCAGCCGGGGAAGGGTCCACGAGCAGTACTTC
CASRGRVHEQYF
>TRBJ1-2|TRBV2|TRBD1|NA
TGTGCCAATACCCGGGACAGGGAAACGATTAACTATGGCTACACCTTC
CANTRDRETINYGYTF
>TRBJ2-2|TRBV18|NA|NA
TGTGCCAGCTCACCACCTCGCGGGTTGAACACCGGGGAGCTGTTTTTT
CASSPPRGLNTGELFF
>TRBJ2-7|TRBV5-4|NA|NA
TGTGCCAGCAGCTTAATCGAGGTGGTGCACGAGCAGTACTTC
CASSLIEVVHEQYF
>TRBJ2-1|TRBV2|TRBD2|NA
TGTGCCAGCAGTGAAGCGCTTGAGGGTTGGGCTAGCGGGGTAAATGAGCAGTTCTTC
CASSEALEGWASGVNEQFF
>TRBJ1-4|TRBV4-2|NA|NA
TGTGCCAGCAGCCGGGAACAGACTAATGAAAAACTGTTTTTT
CASSREQTNEKLFF
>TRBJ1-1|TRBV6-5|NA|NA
TGTGCCAGCAGTTACGGCGGCTTAGGACGAGAAGCTTTCTTT
CASSYGGLGREAFF
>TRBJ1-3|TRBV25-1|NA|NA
TGTGCCAGCAGTGACAGGGCAGGAGGAAACACCATATATTTT
CASSDRAGGNTIYF
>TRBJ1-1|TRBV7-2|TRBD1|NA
TGTGCCAGCAGCCAGGACAGGGGGAACACTGAAGCTTTCTTT
CASSQDRGNTEAFF
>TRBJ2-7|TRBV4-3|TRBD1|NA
TGCGCCAGCAGGACCGGGACAGCTTCCTACGAGCAGTACTTC
CASRTGTASYEQYF